The TCR beta chain under discussion was sequenced for a study of T-cell memory formation after mild COVID-19. Findings and caveats of the study: Later expanders leaned CD4+, whereas day 15 to 85 contracting clones were balanced CD4/CD8. CD4+ contracting clones lay mainly in CM and EM, CD8+ ones in EMRA. In pre-infection memory, a portion of responding clones appeared, which suggested that cross-reactive memory joined.

MiXCR, run by TCRdb on the 5' RACE reads, gives a single entry per CDR3 protein. Here the sample spans some 120,000 distinct CDR3 sequences, approximately 17% being singletons. The CDR3 spans 12 residues. Per germline, CDR1 SGHAT and CDR2 FQNNGV. V lost 1 base and J 4 bases, leaving 4 bases between the germline ends. This clonotype was counted ten times or more. Its antigen is currently unknown. This sequence joins TRBV11-2 and TRBJ1-1; no clear D gene. The TCR comes from a man between 18 and 29 years old who had mild COVID-19 (a few samples of this study predate the infection). Cell type and time point are not known. The material sequenced was PBMCs or a T cell subset sorted from them (not recorded which). The CDR3 loop reads CASSLVGTEAFF. The DNA of the CDR3 is TGTGCCAGCAGCTTAGTAGGCACTGAAGCTTTCTTT.